This T cell receptor beta chain was sequenced during a study of shared clonotypes between healthy human individuals. Whole-study findings and limits: Compared with memory subsets, naive subsets generally had larger estimated richness.

About this clone: What it recognizes is unknown.

The CDR3 totals 14 residues. Germline CDR1 and CDR2: SEHNR and FQNEAQ (reference sequence). V was trimmed by 5 bases and J by 3 bases, leaving 13 bases between them. CD8 cells regarded as naive lacked CD45RO, were positively chosen for CCR7, and omitted terminally differentiated effector memory CD45RA+ cells. All participating donors were Caucasian adults from Nashville, Tennessee. TCRdb's copy holds only in-frame clones and misses some; the assay was immunoSEQ multiplex PCR. The sample shows about 2.2 million clones, over 85% of them seen only once. The source is a man aged 18 to 29 in good health. Some clones in this sample may be carry-over from other donors' samples. The sequencing sample was made of naive CD8+ T cells from PBMCs. This chain joins TRBV7-9 and TRBJ2-5; D perhaps matches TRBD2 (6 bases). The CDR3 loop is CASSPRRGKETQYF. CDR3 sequence (DNA): TGTGCCAGCAGCCCCCGGCGGGGAAAAGAGACCCAGTACTTC.